This T cell receptor beta chain comes out of a study of cytomegalovirus exposure and HLA in healthy donors. Whole-study findings and limits: A later look showed TCR association rates differing by HLA locus, highest for DRB1 and lowest for HLA-C. Roughly uniform sequencing depth across donors was assumed, possibly incorrectly. In a later analysis, several top co-occurrence clusters appeared linked to parvovirus B19, influenza, CMV and Epstein-Barr virus. Follow-up analysis later connected one missense variant in DCLRE1C with trimming of TCR beta V- and J-genes.

Primers: 60 Vbeta forward and 13 Jbeta reverse. Profiled with immunoSEQ multiplex PCR; TCRdb holds only in-frame clones, not every one. The table for this sample gives 50,000 to 70,000 clones. As regards this clone: Its antigen remains unknown.

Losses at the gene ends were 6 bases for V and 0 bases for J; bases not matched to a gene: 7. Germline V gene sequence: CDR1 SQVTM, CDR2 ANQGSEA. This CDR3 has 14 amino acids. The material sequenced was PBMCs. The TCR was taken from a man aged 45-65 years in good health and CMV-seropositive. This rearrangement joins TRBV29-1 to TRBJ1-1; 7 positions match TRBD1. This chain's CDR3 is CSVGTDYMNTEAFF. The CDR3 DNA reads TGCAGCGTGGGGACAGACTACATGAACACTGAAGCTTTCTTT.